A single sample is the source of the 31 T cell receptor beta chains below, sequenced in a study of blood T cell repertoires in COVID-19. Data came from immunoSEQ multiplex PCR; TCRdb stores just in-frame clones and leaves some out. The table lists approximately 310,000 clones, around 85% of them singletons. Material for sequencing was PBMCs or T cells enriched from blood (not recorded which). These TCRs come from a woman in her 30s who had been exposed to COVID-19.

This clone came up a few times. The rearrangement uses TRBV28 and TRBJ1-5; 8 bases fit TRBD1. Germline CDR1 and CDR2: MDHEN and SYDVKM. The CDR3 consists of 14 residues. The V segment lost 4 bases and the J segment 6 bases; nucleotides outside the gene matches: 5. The CDR3 loop reads CASSSGQGVQPQHF. Written as DNA, the CDR3 is TGTGCCAGCAGTTCAGGACAGGGAGTTCAGCCCCAGCATTTT.

The CDR3 loop reads CASSAYRVSAAEAFF. The CDR3 DNA is TGCGCCAGCAGCGCGTACAGGGTTTCGGCCGCTGAAGCTTTCTTT. The genes are TRBV5-1 and TRBJ1-1; weak D call: TRBD1 (6 bases). This CDR3 has 15 amino acids. In germline, CDR1 is SGHRS, CDR2 YFSETQ. Trimming left V 4 bases short and J 6 bases short, with 19 bases between.

This chain connects TRBV27 to TRBJ1-5, with no clear D. CDR3 length: 15 residues. Trimming took off 8 bases at V and 1 base at J, with 15 bases between the two ends. CDR1 is MNHEY and CDR2 is SMNVEV in the germline V gene (reference sequence). The CDR3 loop is CASSRTPGSNQPQHF. The CDR3 DNA sequence: TGTGCCAGCTCTCGTACCCCGGGGAGCAATCAGCCCCAGCATTTT.

This chain links TRBV29-1 with TRBJ1-4; 7 bases map to TRBD1. Germline CDR1 reads SQVTM; CDR2 reads ANQGSEA. CDR3 size: 13 residues. Losses at the gene ends were 0 bases for V and 5 bases for J; bases not matched to a gene: 0. The CDR3 is CSVEETGNEKLFF. The CDR3 DNA sequence: TGCAGCGTTGAAGAGACAGGGAATGAAAAACTGTTTTTT. The whole variable domain, remainder taken from reference TRBV29-1 and TRBJ1-4, is SAVISQKPSRDICQRGTSLTIQCQVDSQVTMMFWYRQQPGQSLTLIATANQGSEATYESGFVIDKFPISRPNLTFSTLTVSNMSPEDSSIYLCSVEETGNEKLFFGSGTQLSVL.

This CDR3 is CASTRLAGIWSNTGELFF. CDR3 bases: TGTGCCAGTACGAGGCTAGCGGGAATATGGTCGAACACCGGGGAGCTGTTTTTT. J is TRBJ2-2 and V is TRBV2; 9 nucleotides agree with TRBD2. The CDR3 is 18 amino acids. CDR1 is SNHLY and CDR2 is FYNNEI in the germline V gene. With 9 bases clipped from V and 0 bases from J, the junction kept 14 bases outside the gene matches.

This rearrangement joins TRBV5-1 to TRBJ2-7; TRBD2 aligns across 8 bases. Germline-derived CDR1 and CDR2 are SGHRS and YFSETQ. This CDR3 has 13 residues. The V segment lost 4 bases and the J segment 2 bases; nucleotides outside the gene matches: 2. The CDR3 is CASSGLAAYEQYF. In DNA, the CDR3 is TGCGCCAGCAGCGGACTAGCAGCCTACGAGCAGTACTTC. The full variable domain, its missing parts supplied by reference TRBV5-1 and TRBJ2-7, is KAGVTQTPRYLIKTRGQQVTLSCSPISGHRSVSWYQQTPGQGLQFLFEYFSETQRNKGNFPGRFSGRQFSNSRSEMNVSTLELGDSALYLCASSGLAAYEQYFGPGTRLTVT.

Points on this clone: An end of the junction does not agree with germline; a read error may underlie this. This rearrangement joins TRBV5-1 to TRBJ1-1; D is unresolved. The CDR3 consists of 14 residues. Looked up from germline, CDR1 is SGHRS and CDR2 is YFSETQ. This chain's CDR3 is CASSLGGVGTEAFF. The CDR3 DNA is TGCGCCAGCAGTTTGGGCGGGGTCGGCACTGAAGCTTTCTTT.

This clone appeared a few times. V usage is TRBV28 and J usage is TRBJ2-3; D gene unclear. This CDR3 spans 13 amino acids. The V end lost 1 base, the J end lost 1 base, and 3 bases lay between the germline ends. The germline CDR1 and CDR2 sequences are MDHEN and SYDVKM. The CDR3 DNA follows: TGTGCCAGCAGTTTATCGGGCACAGATACGCAGTATTTT. It is translated as CASSLSGTDTQYF.

CDR3 in amino acids: CASRRVQGSETQYF. The CDR3 coding sequence is TGCGCCAGCAGACGCGTCCAGGGGTCGGAGACCCAGTACTTC. This chain links TRBV5-1 with TRBJ2-5; a possible D gene is TRBD1 (6 bases). The germline V and J ends were trimmed by 5 bases and 5 bases, with 16 bases remaining between them. In germline, CDR1 is SGHRS, CDR2 YFSETQ. This CDR3 has 14 amino acids.

This chain links TRBV18 with TRBJ1-3; D gene ambiguous. The V gene lost 3 bases and the J gene lost 6 bases, with 12 bases spanning the gap. The CDR3 runs to 14 residues. Germline CDR1 and CDR2: KGHSH and LQKENI. The CDR3 DNA reads TGTGCCAGCTCACCTGATGCAGTGTCAAACACCATATATTTT. Translated, it gives CASSPDAVSNTIYF.

This clone was seen only once. J is TRBJ2-3 and V is TRBV9; 11 nucleotides match TRBD1. CDR1 and CDR2 from the germline V gene are SGDLS and YYNGEE. J was trimmed by 6 bases and V by 0 bases; bases with no gene match: 9. The CDR3 is made up of 17 amino acids. This CDR3 reads CASSVASIGQGADTQYF. Here the CDR3 DNA reads TGTGCCAGCAGCGTAGCTTCTATTGGACAGGGGGCGGATACGCAGTATTTT.

The table lists this clone with a count of one. The CDR3 reads CASSQGQPSNTIYF. CDR3 bases: TGCGCCAGCAGCCAAGGACAACCCTCGAACACCATATATTTT. The chain joins TRBV4-3 to TRBJ1-3, with D hard to call. There are 14 residues in the CDR3. The V and J ends lost 1 base and 7 bases respectively, with 11 bases between them. In germline, CDR1 is LGHNA, CDR2 YSLEER.

On this clone itself: Different DNA sequences within this sample yield the same CDR3. The rearrangement joins TRBV28 to TRBJ1-1; a weak D match, TRBD1 (5 bases). Trimming left V 3 bases short and J 1 base short, with 6 bases between. CDR1 and CDR2 (germline): MDHEN, SYDVKM. This CDR3 region has 13 residues. This CDR3 is CASSLGGNTEAFF. CDR3 DNA: TGTGCCAGCAGTTTGGGGGGGAACACTGAAGCTTTCTTT.

The V call is TRBV5-1, the J call TRBJ2-1, with D tentatively TRBD1 (6 bases). There are 14 residues in the CDR3. V was pared by 1 base and J by 7 bases, with 12 bases between. From germline, CDR1 is SGHRS and CDR2 YFSETQ. CDR3 sequence (DNA): TGCGCCAGCAGCTTGAGAGAACAGGGAAATGAGCAGTTCTTC. It is translated as CASSLREQGNEQFF.

The chain is built from TRBV4-2 and TRBJ2-2, with D perhaps TRBD2 (5 bases). Trimming stripped 0 bases from V and 2 bases from J, with 10 bases between. The CDR3 has 16 residues. The germline V gene has CDR1 LGHNA and CDR2 YNFKEQ. The CDR3 region is CASSQEGGRNTGELFF. For the CDR3, the DNA is TGTGCCAGCAGCCAAGAAGGCGGGCGAAACACCGGGGAGCTGTTTTTT.

The chain is built from TRBV4-3 and TRBJ2-6; TRBD1 agrees at 9 bases. V shed 4 bases and J 0 bases; nucleotides not matched to a gene: 13. This CDR3 is built from 20 residues. Germline CDR1 and CDR2: LGHNA and YSLEER. The CDR3 DNA reads as TGCGCCAGCAGCCGCAGTGGGACAGGGACAGCCGACTCTGGGGCCAACGTCCTGACTTTC. Its translation is CASSRSGTGTADSGANVLTF.

The chain uses TRBV9 and TRBJ2-1; TRBD2 matches 8 bases. This CDR3 is 16 amino acids long. The germline V gene encodes CDR1 SGDLS and CDR2 YYNGEE. V was clipped by 4 bases and J by 8 bases; unmatched bases: 14. CDR3 DNA: TGTGCCAGCAGCCATGAACCGGGACGGGGGGGATATGAGCAGTTCTTC. Amino acid sequence: CASSHEPGRGGYEQFF.

This sequence joins TRBV28 and TRBJ1-5; no reliable D call. Germline-derived CDR1 and CDR2 are MDHEN and SYDVKM. The CDR3 contains 19 residues. Trimming took off 6 bases at V and 0 bases at J, with 24 bases between the two ends. The CDR3 nucleotides read TGTGCCAGCAGCTCAGCACGGGAAGACCCGAAAAATAGCAATCAGCCCCAGCATTTT. Translation gives CASSSAREDPKNSNQPQHF.

The V gene is TRBV9, the J gene TRBJ1-1; TRBD1 might be the D (5 bases). The CDR3 runs to 16 residues. Trimming cost V 3 bases and J 1 base, with 16 bases left between them. Germline CDR1 SGDLS, CDR2 YYNGEE. The CDR3 loop reads CASSANPTESNTEAFF. For the CDR3, the DNA is TGTGCCAGCAGCGCGAACCCGACAGAGTCGAACACTGAAGCTTTCTTT.

The chain has TRBV5-4 and TRBJ1-1; no reliable D call. Trimming left V 0 bases short and J 3 bases short, with 15 bases between. The length of the CDR3 is 16 residues. Germline V CDR1 and CDR2: SGHNT, YYREEE (reference sequence). The CDR3 bases are TGTGCCAGCAGCTTGGTGCTACCCAAAGGAGACACTGAAGCTTTCTTT. Amino acid sequence: CASSLVLPKGDTEAFF. The entire variable domain, with the rest obtained from reference TRBV5-4 and TRBJ1-1, is as follows: ETGVTQSPTHLIKTRGQQVTLRCSSQSGHNTVSWYQQALGQGPQFIFQYYREEENGRGNFPPRFSGLQFPNYSSELNVNALELDDSALYLCASSLVLPKGDTEAFFGQGTRLTVV.

The chain is built from TRBV27 and TRBJ1-1, with D perhaps TRBD1 (5 bases). V gave up 6 bases and J gave up 4 bases, with 15 bases separating them. The CDR3 sequence is 14 residues long. Germline V gives CDR1 MNHEY, CDR2 SMNVEV (reference sequence). CDR3 residues: CASSPGGGSTEAFF. In nucleotides, the CDR3 is TGTGCCAGCAGCCCGGGGGGGGGTTCCACTGAAGCTTTCTTT.

The gene calls are TRBV28 and TRBJ2-1, with D tentatively TRBD2 (6 bases). This CDR3 region has 16 residues. Germline loops: CDR1 MDHEN, CDR2 SYDVKM. V shed 5 bases and J shed 0 bases, with 14 bases lying between them. In DNA, the CDR3 is TGTGCCAGCAGTCCCCATGGGGGGAGCTCCTACAATGAGCAGTTCTTC. Protein product: CASSPHGGSSYNEQFF.

The chain couples TRBV12-5 to TRBJ2-4, with 8 bases fitting TRBD1. The CDR3 sequence is 15 residues long. V lost 2 bases to trimming and J lost 1 base; unmatched junction nucleotides: 1. Germline assignment: CDR1 LGHNT and CDR2 FRNRAP. The CDR3 sequence: CASGLTGGAKNIQYF. The DNA of the CDR3 is TGTGCTAGTGGTTTGACAGGGGGGGCCAAAAACATTCAGTACTTC.

The rearrangement links TRBV10-3 to TRBJ2-5; 11 nucleotides match TRBD1. The CDR3 has 13 amino acids. The V segment lost 6 bases and the J segment 4 bases; nucleotides outside the gene matches: 1. Germline assignment: CDR1 ENHRY and CDR2 SYGVKD. In nucleotides, the CDR3 is TGTGCCATCAGGGGGACAGGGGGAGAGACCCAGTACTTC. This gives the protein CAIRGTGGETQYF.

This chain joins TRBV25-1 and TRBJ2-2; TRBD2 might be the D (5 bases). The CDR3 totals 14 residues. V lost 7 bases and J lost 0, with 9 bases in between. Germline V lookup: CDR1 MGHDK, CDR2 SYGVNS. CDR3: CASTTGTNTGELFF. In nucleotides, the CDR3 is TGTGCCAGCACCACCGGGACGAACACCGGGGAGCTGTTTTTT.

This chain uses TRBV4-1 with TRBJ1-2; TRBD1 aligns across 12 bases. Germline V gene sequence: CDR1 MGHRA, CDR2 YSYEKL. The CDR3 sequence is 16 residues long. The J segment lost 4 bases and the V segment lost 0 bases, leaving 3 bases of the junction unmatched. The CDR3 here is CASSQEGQGAGYGYTF. In DNA, the CDR3 is TGCGCCAGCAGCCAAGAGGGACAGGGGGCCGGCTATGGCTACACCTTC.

The chain carries TRBV7-3 and TRBJ2-5, with D possibly TRBD2 on 6 matching bases. Trimming pared 0 bases from V and 5 bases from J, leaving 16 bases between. Germline lookup yields CDR1 SGHTA and CDR2 FQGTGA. CDR3 length: 16 amino acids. CDR3 loop: CASSLTVGEGRETQYF. CDR3 sequence (DNA): TGTGCCAGCAGCTTAACTGTTGGAGAGGGGAGGGAGACCCAGTACTTC.

This clone has only one observation. The J gene is TRBJ1-3, the V gene TRBV7-2, with 10 bases lining up with TRBD1. Germline assignment: CDR1 SGHTA and CDR2 FQGNSA. V shed 3 bases and J 2 bases; nucleotides not matched to a gene: 1. This CDR3 has 15 residues. The DNA for the CDR3 is TGTGCCAGCAGCTTCGGGACAGGGGCTGGAAACACCATATATTTT. As protein: CASSFGTGAGNTIYF.

In this sample, this clone is medium-sized. The chain joins TRBV10-2 to TRBJ2-1, with TRBD1 matching 9 bases. The CDR3 contains 14 residues. Germline CDR1 WSHSY, CDR2 SAAADI. V lost 5 bases to trimming and J lost 7 bases; unmatched junction nucleotides: 6. The CDR3 region has the DNA TGCGCCAGCAGTTGGACAGGGGATTTAAATGAGCAGTTCTTC. Translated, it gives CASSWTGDLNEQFF.

This chain connects TRBV6-5 to TRBJ1-1, with D unresolved. Between the trimmed V and J ends, which lost 3 bases and 0 bases, there was a span of 8 bases. The CDR3 has 14 residues. The germline V gene encodes CDR1 MNHEY and CDR2 SVGAGI. Here the CDR3 reads CASSYEGMNTEAFF. The CDR3 DNA follows: TGTGCCAGCAGTTATGAGGGCATGAACACTGAAGCTTTCTTT.

Points on this clone: With a much larger clone just one base away, this may be a read error. This sequence joins TRBV7-9 and TRBJ1-5; D remains unclear. The V end lost 3 bases, the J end lost 0 bases, and 3 bases lay between the germline ends. CDR1 SEHNR and CDR2 FQNEAQ come from the germline V gene (reference sequence). CDR3 size: 13 residues. CDR3 sequence: CASSFYSNQPQHF. CDR3 nucleotides: TGTGCCAGCAGCTTTTATAGCAATCAGCCCCAGCATTTT.